The 14 T cell receptor beta chains below all came from one sample that was sequenced in a study of T cells in Graves' hyperthyroidism and ophthalmopathy. TCR beta CDR3 region amplification was performed from RNA transcripts. In the first-round RT-PCR of the TCR CDR3, the HTBI primer set was used. TCRdb reprocessed the multiplex PCR reads via MiXCR and lists one record per CDR3 protein. This sample has 480,000 or so distinct CDR3 sequences, with 46% found just once. Sequencing was done on a sample of peripheral blood or thyroid tissue (not recorded which). The receptors here all came from an adult woman with Graves' disease, either hyperthyroidism or ophthalmopathy (not recorded which).

The chain joins TRBV7-6 to TRBJ1-1; D not resolved. Between the trimmed V and J ends, which lost 5 bases and 1 base, there was a span of 8 bases. The CDR3 is 13 amino acids. Germline CDR1 SGHVS, CDR2 FNYEAQ. CDR3 sequence: CASSKEKNTEAFF. DNA for the CDR3: TGTGCCAGCAGCAAAGAGAAGAACACTGAAGCTTTCTTT.

This clonotype was counted between two and nine times. This rearrangement joins TRBV29-1 to TRBJ1-1; D possibly corresponds to TRBD1 (6 bases). Trimming cost V 1 base and J 8 bases, with 14 bases left between them. Germline V lookup: CDR1 SQVTM, CDR2 ANQGSEA. The CDR3 runs to 13 residues. The CDR3 nucleotides are TGCAGCGTTGAAGGGCAGGACAGTAGAGAAGCTTTCTTT. Translation: CSVEGQDSREAFF.

This clonotype has just a few counts. The chain joins TRBV4-3 to TRBJ1-2; D is unresolved. The CDR3 covers 13 residues. Germline V gene data show CDR1 as LGHNA and CDR2 as YSLEER. The ends were cut back, 0 bases at V and 8 bases at J, with 10 bases in the middle. The DNA of the CDR3 is TGCGCCAGCAGCCAAGATATCCGAGGGGGCTACACCTTC. It translates to CASSQDIRGGYTF.

This clonotype was seen just once. This may be a read error: a much more frequent sequence differs by one nucleotide. The gene calls are TRBV10-3 and TRBJ1-5; tentatively, D is TRBD1 (6 bases). Per the germline V gene, CDR1 is ENHRY and CDR2 is SYGVKD. V was trimmed by 0 bases and J by 5 bases, leaving 11 bases between them. CDR3 size: 15 residues. The CDR3 sequence: CAISESAGVDQPQHF. The CDR3 nucleotides are TGTGCCATCAGTGAGTCAGCAGGGGTTGATCAGCCCCAGCATTTT.

This clonotype was observed at least ten times. The chain has TRBV6-5 and TRBJ1-1, with TRBD1 as a possible D gene (5 bases). With 0 bases removed from V and 7 bases from J, the gap between germline ends came to 12 bases. From germline, CDR1 is MNHEY and CDR2 SVGAGI. The CDR3 has 14 residues. In DNA, the CDR3 is TGTGCCAGCAGTTACTCGTCATCCGGGGGTGAAGCTTTCTTT. Translated, it gives CASSYSSSGGEAFF.

This clonotype showed up just a few times. Since a much larger clone is just one base distant, this may be a read error. The CDR3 DNA sequence: TGTGCCATCAGTGCCACAGGGGCGATGTCATCCACTGAAGCTTTCTTT. Protein sequence: CAISATGAMSSTEAFF. The chain recombines TRBV6-5 with TRBJ1-1, with 7 positions matching TRBD1. The CDR3 totals 16 residues. CDR1 is MNHEY and CDR2 is SVGAGI in the germline V gene.

To note about this clonotype: The junction differs from germline at one of its ends, possibly a read error. The J gene is TRBJ2-7, the V gene TRBV6-1, with a weak D call TRBD2 (6 bases). Germline V lookup: CDR1 MNHNS, CDR2 SASEGT. This CDR3 has 14 residues. The CDR3 nucleotides are TGTGCCAGCAGCACGCGACTAGGTCTGGGAGAGCAGTGCTTC. Translating it yields CASSTRLGLGEQCF.

This clonotype was counted many times. This chain uses TRBV5-1 with TRBJ2-7; 10 nucleotides align to TRBD1. Trimming cost V 5 bases and J 5 bases; bases outside gene matches: 7. This CDR3 spans 14 amino acids. CDR1 SGHRS and CDR2 YFSETQ come from the germline V gene. CDR3 nucleotide sequence: TGCGCCAGCAGACCCGGGACAGGGGAGGACGAGCAGTACTTC. This codes for CASRPGTGEDEQYF.

Many counts were recorded for this clonotype. The chain joins TRBV14 to TRBJ2-5, with D maybe TRBD2 (6 bases). V shed 0 bases and J shed 3 bases, with 20 bases lying between them. Germline V lookup: CDR1 SGHDN, CDR2 FVKESK. CDR3 length: 18 amino acids. The CDR3 DNA reads as TGTGCCAGCAGCCAAGATTGGGGGACTTCTTCGGGTGAAGAGACCCAGTACTTC. The encoded protein is CASSQDWGTSSGEETQYF.

The chain couples TRBV2 to TRBJ1-2; tentatively, D is TRBD1 (5 bases). This CDR3 is 15 amino acids long. Germline V gives CDR1 SNHLY, CDR2 FYNNEI. V shed 8 bases and J shed 3 bases, with 19 bases lying between them. Written as DNA, the CDR3 is TGTGCCAGCCTTCACCCGGGGCAGCCCCACTATGGCTACACCTTC. It specifies CASLHPGQPHYGYTF.

The V gene is TRBV18, the J gene TRBJ1-1; D gene ambiguous. Looked up from germline, CDR1 is KGHSH and CDR2 is LQKENI. V lost 1 base and J lost 6, with 12 bases in between. The CDR3 runs 14 residues. The CDR3 coding sequence is TGTGCCAGCTCACCACGGGCCAGTTCCCCTGAAGCTTTCTTT. Amino acid sequence: CASSPRASSPEAFF.

The rearrangement uses TRBV12-3 or TRBV12-4 and TRBJ1-2; TRBD1 might be the D (5 bases). This CDR3 has 13 amino acids. V lost 7 bases and J lost 7, with 16 bases in between. CDR3 in amino acids: CASTRPVGLGYTF. As DNA, the CDR3 is TGTGCCAGCACTCGTCCCGTGGGACTTGGCTACACCTTC.

The gene calls are TRBV28 and TRBJ1-2; D unclear. From germline, CDR1 is MDHEN and CDR2 SYDVKM. The germline V and J ends were trimmed by 2 bases and 3 bases, with 7 bases remaining between them. This CDR3 contains 13 residues. CDR3: CASSLRNYYGYTF. The CDR3 DNA reads as TGTGCCAGCAGTTTAAGGAATTACTATGGCTACACCTTC.

This clonotype came up many times. The V gene is TRBV29-1, the J gene TRBJ2-5, with a possible D match to TRBD2 (5 bases). This CDR3 contains 12 residues. Germline values: CDR1 SQVTM, CDR2 ANQGSEA. Trimming took off 8 bases at V and 1 base at J, with 11 bases between the two ends. The DNA of the CDR3 is TGCAGCATTTTGCGGGCCCAAGAGACCCAGTACTTC. The encoded protein is CSILRAQETQYF.